These 26 T cell receptor beta chains share one sample of origin, sequenced in a study of CD8+CD57+ T cells in acquired aplastic anemia. Patients chosen for sequencing had CD8+CD57+ cells that had expanded, as shown by flow cytometry. Genomic DNA provided the template from which TCR beta VDJ and CDR3 profiles were obtained. TCRdb fed the reads into MiXCR, producing one record per CDR3 protein. The data hold 450,000 to 600,000 distinct CDR3 sequences, with approximately 33% observed a single time. What was sequenced was sorted CD4+, CD8+, or CD8+CD57+ T cells (not recorded which) from PBMCs. These receptors were obtained from a human donor with aplastic anemia.

This clonotype occurred a few times. The rearrangement uses TRBV28 and TRBJ1-6; D not resolved. Germline CDR1 MDHEN, CDR2 SYDVKM. V was cut by 3 bases and J by 7 bases, with 10 bases left in between. The CDR3 is 14 residues long. The CDR3 reads CASSLARPNSPLHF. CDR3 nucleotides: TGTGCCAGCAGTTTGGCCCGCCCAAATTCACCCCTCCACTTT.

This chain uses TRBV14 with TRBJ2-7; D remains ambiguous. Trimming took 0 bases from V and 0 from J, leaving 15 bases between them. The V gene's germline CDR1 is SGHDN and CDR2 FVKESK. This CDR3 is built from 17 residues. CDR3 in DNA: TGTGCCAGCAGCCAAGATAACTGGGCCTCCCTCTCCTACGAGCAGTACTTC. Amino acid sequence: CASSQDNWASLSYEQYF.

V usage is TRBV12-3 or TRBV12-4 and J usage is TRBJ2-1; D is possibly TRBD1 or TRBD2 (5 bases each). V dropped 2 bases and J dropped 7 bases, with 12 bases sitting between them. The CDR3 is 14 residues long. The CDR3 protein is CASSLRDDLNEQFF. The DNA for the CDR3 is TGTGCCAGCAGTTTACGGGACGATTTAAATGAGCAGTTCTTC.

At least ten counts were recorded for this clonotype. The chain has TRBV7-3 and TRBJ1-6; no clear D gene. The CDR3 contains 13 residues. Trimming cost V 5 bases and J 8 bases, with 10 bases left between them. Germline assignment: CDR1 SGHTA and CDR2 FQGTGA. Here the CDR3 DNA reads TGTGCCAGCAGCCCAAGGAGGGATTCACCCCTCCACTTT. It translates to CASSPRRDSPLHF. The full variable domain, rest sourced from reference TRBV7-3 and TRBJ1-6, is GAGVSQTPSNKVTEKGKYVELRCDPISGHTALYWYRQSLGQGPEFLIYFQGTGAADDSGLPNDRFFAVRPEGSVSTLKIQRTERGDSAVYLCASSPRRDSPLHFGNGTRLTVT.

This clonotype was recorded at least ten times. CDR3 region: CASSSIEPNYGYTF. CDR3 coding DNA: TGTGCCAGCAGTTCGATAGAACCTAACTATGGCTACACCTTC. The chain links TRBV6-5 to TRBJ1-2, with no clear D. This CDR3 comprises 14 residues. V lost 4 bases to trimming and J lost 0 bases, with 9 bases between them. The germline V gene has CDR1 MNHEY and CDR2 SVGAGI.

The chain links TRBV7-8 to TRBJ2-7; 10 bases map to TRBD2. The V gene end was trimmed by 5 bases and the J gene end by 3 bases; junction bases not matched to a gene: 10. The CDR3 runs 16 residues. Germline CDR1 is SGHVS and CDR2 is FQNEAQ. In nucleotides, the CDR3 is TGTGCCAGCAGCCCCAAAAGGACTAGCGGTCTCTACGAGCAGTACTTC. Protein product: CASSPKRTSGLYEQYF. The variable domain in full, completed from reference TRBV7-8 and TRBJ2-7, reads GAGVSQSPRYKVAKRGQDVALRCDPISGHVSLFWYQQALGQGPEFLTYFQNEAQLDKSGLPSDRFFAERPEGSVSTLKIQRTQQEDSAVYLCASSPKRTSGLYEQYFGPGTRLTVT.

The sample holds a few counts of this clonotype. The chain is built from TRBV4-3 and TRBJ2-1; the D call may be TRBD1 or TRBD2 (5 bases each). Germline CDR1 is LGHNA and CDR2 is YSLEER. The V and J ends lost 0 bases and 7 bases respectively, with 16 bases between them. The CDR3 loop spans 16 amino acids. The CDR3 loop reads CASSQEYGGMGNEQFF. The CDR3 region has the DNA TGCGCCAGCAGCCAAGAATATGGGGGAATGGGGAATGAGCAGTTCTTC.

This clonotype was counted only a few times. This sequence joins TRBV9 and TRBJ2-3, with D possibly called TRBD1 or TRBD2 (5 bases each). Trimming shortened V by 4 bases and J by 11 bases, and 17 bases separated the two germline ends. Per germline, CDR1 SGDLS and CDR2 YYNGEE. This CDR3 contains 13 residues. The CDR3 is CASSYWDLAEQYF. CDR3 DNA: TGTGCCAGCAGCTACTGGGACCTAGCAGAGCAGTATTTT. Together with reference TRBV9 and TRBJ2-3, the CDR3 gives the full variable domain: DSGVTQTPKHLITATGQRVTLRCSPRSGDLSVYWYQQSLDQGLQFLIQYYNGEERAKGNILERFSAQQFPDLHSELNLSSLELGDSALYFCASSYWDLAEQYFGPGTRLTVL.

This clonotype occurred a few times. This sequence joins TRBV18 and TRBJ1-2, with D tentatively TRBD1 (5 bases). With 5 bases removed from V and 2 bases from J, the gap between germline ends came to 12 bases. Per the germline V gene, CDR1 is KGHSH and CDR2 is LQKENI. This CDR3 contains 14 residues. The CDR3, as DNA: TGTGCCAGCTCAAGGGACGGAATGAACTATGGCTACACCTTC. It codes for CASSRDGMNYGYTF.

This rearrangement joins TRBV6-4 to TRBJ1-4; tentatively, D is TRBD1 (5 bases). The V gene's germline CDR1 is MRHNA and CDR2 SNTAGT. The V end was cut by 4 bases, the J end by 10 bases, with 13 bases between. The CDR3 totals 13 residues. CDR3 loop: CASSVTTGGKLFF. CDR3 nucleotide sequence: TGTGCCAGCAGTGTGACTACAGGAGGAAAACTGTTTTTT.

Notes on this clonotype: The conserved phenylalanine or tryptophan is not found at the CDR3 terminus, so this likely reflects a read error. The chain joins TRBV7-9 to TRBJ2-7; 8 bases match TRBD1. CDR3 length equals 15 residues. With V trimmed by 5 bases and J by 2 bases, 8 bases remained unmatched. Per the germline V gene, CDR1 is SEHNR and CDR2 is FQNEAQ (reference sequence). CDR3: CASSQEGTGAYEQYL. The CDR3 bases are TGTGCCAGCAGCCAAGAGGGGACAGGAGCCTACGAGCAGTACCTC.

CDR3 in amino acids: CASSPDRAYNEQFF. The DNA for the CDR3 is TGTGCCAGCAGTCCGGACAGGGCCTACAATGAGCAGTTCTTC. V gene TRBV6-1 combines with J gene TRBJ2-1, with 8 positions matching TRBD1. This CDR3 comprises 14 residues. CDR1 and CDR2 from the germline V gene are MNHNS and SASEGT. V lost 5 bases, J lost 2 bases, and 2 bases stayed unmatched.

Worth noting for this clonotype: At one end, the junction sequence differs from germline, possibly due to a read error. The DNA for the CDR3 is TGTGCCAGCAGTAATGATCCGGGACAGGGGTCCGAGCAGTACTTC. As protein: CASSNDPGQGSEQYF. This sequence joins TRBV10-3 and TRBJ2-7, with 10 bases aligning to TRBD1. This CDR3 has 15 residues. Germline assignment: CDR1 ENHRY and CDR2 SYGVKD.

The chain recombines TRBV9 with TRBJ2-7, with D perhaps matching TRBD2 (5 bases). From germline, CDR1 is SGDLS and CDR2 YYNGEE. This CDR3 contains 13 residues. V was cut by 7 bases and J by 3 bases, with 14 bases left in between. This CDR3 is CASSDGDFYEQYF. As DNA, the CDR3 is TGTGCCAGCTCAGACGGGGATTTCTACGAGCAGTACTTC.

Concerning this clonotype: This may be a read error: a much more frequent sequence differs by one nucleotide. The V and J genes are TRBV19 and TRBJ1-5, with D maybe TRBD1 (5 bases). Trimming cost V 3 bases and J 0 bases, with 9 bases left between them. Germline CDR1 is LNHDA and CDR2 is SQIVND (reference sequence). This CDR3 spans 15 amino acids. The CDR3 DNA follows: TGTGCCAGTAGTATTATGGGGGATAGCAATCAGCCCCAGCATTTT. Protein sequence: CASSIMGDSNQPQHF.

This clonotype showed up many times. J is TRBJ2-1 and V is TRBV7-9; possibly TRBD2 for D (5 bases). This CDR3 comprises 12 residues. V shed 8 bases and J shed 4 bases, with 9 bases lying between them. CDR1 is SEHNR and CDR2 is FQNEAQ in the germline V gene (reference sequence). CDR3 loop: CASRPGYNEQFF. As DNA, the CDR3 is TGTGCCAGCCGACCGGGGTACAATGAGCAGTTCTTC.

The rearrangement uses TRBV10-3 and TRBJ1-5; D is unclear. Germline V lookup: CDR1 ENHRY, CDR2 SYGVKD. CDR3 length: 15 amino acids. With 10 bases removed from V and 7 bases from J, the gap between germline ends came to 23 bases. The CDR3 loop is CASRTDTPGNQPQHF. The CDR3 DNA sequence: TGTGCCAGCAGAACAGACACACCCGGGAACCAGCCCCAGCATTTT.

The chain carries TRBV20-1 and TRBJ1-5; D is uncertain. CDR3 size: 16 residues. V was clipped by 0 bases and J by 2 bases, with 14 bases between them. In germline, CDR1 is DFQATT, CDR2 SNEGSKA (reference sequence). Written as DNA, the CDR3 is TGCAGTGCTAGAGAGCCGTCTTGGGCTGGCAATCAGCCCCAGCATTTT. Its translation is CSAREPSWAGNQPQHF.

The chain carries TRBV30 and TRBJ1-5; possible D gene TRBD1, 5 bases. The CDR3 is 16 residues long. The V and J ends lost 2 bases and 1 base respectively, with 15 bases between them. CDR1 and CDR2 (germline): GTSNPN, SVGIG (reference sequence). The CDR3 sequence: CAWSPIPGLSNQPQHF. CDR3 bases: TGTGCCTGGAGTCCTATCCCGGGACTCAGCAATCAGCCCCAGCATTTT.

This clonotype came up a few times. One end of the junction is discordant with germline, which a read error may explain. This chain uses TRBV19 with TRBJ2-7, with a tentative D call TRBD1 (7 bases). CDR3 length: 14 amino acids. From germline, CDR1 is LNHDA and CDR2 SQIVND (reference sequence). This CDR3 is CTSRRRDSHYEQYF. The CDR3 nucleotides are TGTACCAGTAGGAGGCGGGACAGTCACTACGAGCAGTACTTC.

The rearrangement joins TRBV27 to TRBJ2-7, with D possibly matching TRBD1 (6 bases). V was clipped by 3 bases and J by 2 bases, with 17 bases between them. The CDR3 sequence is 16 residues long. Germline loops: CDR1 MNHEY, CDR2 SMNVEV (reference sequence). Here the CDR3 reads CASSFRGTEPTYEQYF. The CDR3 bases are TGTGCCAGCAGTTTCAGGGGCACCGAACCAACCTACGAGCAGTACTTC.

This clonotype has ten or more counts. The chain carries TRBV10-1 and TRBJ2-7; D gene unclear. The ends were cut back, 5 bases at V and 6 bases at J, with 14 bases in the middle. CDR3 length: 13 amino acids. Per germline, CDR1 WNHNN and CDR2 SYGVQD (reference sequence). CDR3 DNA: TGCGCCAGCAGTCCCGCACCAGACCGCGAGCAGTACTTC. This translates into CASSPAPDREQYF.

The CDR3 bases are TGTGCCAGCAGCCCCCCGGGACAGGGATATCCCGAGCAGTACTTC. Its translation is CASSPPGQGYPEQYF. The chain has TRBV7-8 and TRBJ2-7; 9 nucleotides match TRBD1. CDR3 length: 15 residues. Trimming took 5 bases from V and 6 from J; bases not matched to a gene: 11. The germline CDR1 and CDR2 sequences are SGHVS and FQNEAQ.

The CDR3 loop is CASSQGTGGISGNTIYF. The CDR3 region has the DNA TGTGCCAGCAGCCAAGGGACGGGGGGGATCTCTGGAAACACCATATATTTT. The V call is TRBV4-2, the J call TRBJ1-3; maybe TRBD1 (5 bases). The CDR3 covers 17 residues. Germline loops: CDR1 LGHNA, CDR2 YNFKEQ. Trimming removed 1 base from V and 0 bases from J, with 13 bases in between.

The chain links TRBV7-2 to TRBJ2-7, with 7 bases lining up with TRBD2. Unmatched junction bases numbered 3, after V lost 1 base and J lost 6 bases. CDR1 and CDR2 (germline): SGHTA, FQGNSA. This CDR3 contains 13 residues. The CDR3: CASSLDRGVEQYF. The CDR3 nucleotides are TGTGCCAGCAGCTTAGATCGGGGGGTCGAGCAGTACTTC.

This clonotype appeared many times. The rearrangement uses TRBV12-3 or TRBV12-4 and TRBJ1-2; D is ambiguous. This CDR3 has 15 amino acids. V was cut by 5 bases and J by 2 bases, with 15 bases left in between. The CDR3 region is CASSPPLPPNYGYTF. DNA for the CDR3: TGTGCCAGCAGTCCGCCGCTACCTCCCAACTATGGCTACACCTTC.